This TCR beta chain was captured by sequencing in a study of Graves' ophthalmopathy and Graves' hyperthyroidism. Points from the study as a whole: A classifier, a 13-signature model, separated ophthalmopathy from stable hyperthyroidism with about 88% sensitivity and 75% to 83% specificity.

Trimming cost V 3 bases and J 5 bases; bases outside gene matches: 13. CDR1 and CDR2 (germline): SGHDN, FVKESK. The CDR3 runs to 17 residues. TCR beta CDR3 regions were amplified from RNA transcripts. First-round RT-PCR relied on HTBI primers, and a second-round multiplex PCR came next. MiXCR was run by TCRdb on the multiplex PCR reads, yielding one entry per CDR3 protein. The table includes a few hundred thousand distinct CDR3 sequences, just over 15% detected once. There are a few counts of this clonotype. What it binds is not known. Stable hyperthyroidism meant no progression to ophthalmopathy within 18 months of follow-up. Someone took the PBMCs out of about 10 ml of fresh peripheral blood.

The sample was peripheral blood. The clonotype comes from a woman under 30 with stable Graves' hyperthyroidism. The rearrangement joins TRBV14 to TRBJ2-1, with 7 positions matching TRBD2. The CDR3: CASSQSRLAIIHNEQFF. CDR3 DNA sequence: TGTGCCAGCAGCCAGAGCCGACTAGCCATAATTCACAATGAGCAGTTCTTC.